Below, 14 T cell receptor beta chains from the same sample are listed, as sequenced in a study. MiXCR was run by TCRdb on the RT-PCR reads, yielding one entry per CDR3 protein. The sample consists of about 680,000 distinct CDR3 sequences, more than 13% of them appearing once. Material for sequencing was memory CD4+ T cells from blood. Every receptor here comes from a female donor in good health, serving as a healthy control.

The V gene is TRBV12-3 or TRBV12-4, the J gene TRBJ2-5; 7 bases agree with TRBD1. J lost 4 bases, V lost 5 bases, and 4 bases had no gene match. The CDR3 is 13 amino acids. The CDR3 DNA reads as TGTGCCAGCAGTCGCCGACAGGGAGAGACCCAGTACTTC. Protein: CASSRRQGETQYF.

Only a few counts were recorded for this clonotype. The V call is TRBV6-5, the J call TRBJ2-7; tentative D call: TRBD1 (6 bases). CDR1 and CDR2 from the germline V gene are MNHEY and SVGAGI. Between the trimmed V and J ends, which lost 5 bases and 6 bases, there was a span of 20 bases. The CDR3 totals 15 residues. The CDR3: CASSKQGRGDSEQYF. The CDR3 DNA sequence: TGTGCCAGCAGTAAACAGGGTAGGGGCGATTCCGAGCAGTACTTC.

V and J are TRBV10-2 and TRBJ1-5; D gene ambiguous. Germline CDR1 reads WSHSY; CDR2 reads SAAADI. V lost 3 bases, J lost 4 bases, and 7 bases lay in between. The CDR3 has 13 residues. The CDR3 here is CASSESVNQPQHF. The CDR3 nucleotides are TGCGCCAGCAGTGAATCGGTGAATCAGCCCCAGCATTTT.

This clonotype was seen repeatedly, ten times or more. The chain employs TRBV20-1 and TRBJ2-7; D uncertain. The V and J ends lost 7 bases and 0 bases respectively, with 10 bases between them. Germline lookup yields CDR1 DFQATT and CDR2 SNEGSKA (reference sequence). The CDR3 is made up of 12 amino acids. The DNA of the CDR3 is TGCAGTGGTGTGATGGTCTCCTACGAGCAGTACTTC. The encoded protein is CSGVMVSYEQYF.

Ten or more counts support this clonotype. The rearrangement uses TRBV27 and TRBJ2-3; 7 nucleotides agree with TRBD1. V trimming: 6 bases; J trimming: 6 bases; junction bases outside the gene matches: 3. The CDR3 consists of 12 residues. Germline values: CDR1 MNHEY, CDR2 SMNVEV (reference sequence). The CDR3 spells CASRTGADTQYF. In DNA, the CDR3 is TGTGCCAGCAGAACAGGGGCGGATACGCAGTATTTT.

This clonotype occurred a few times. The chain recombines TRBV20-1 with TRBJ1-1; D is uncertain. The CDR3 loop spans 14 amino acids. V lost 6 bases and J 7 bases, leaving 21 bases between the germline ends. Per the germline V gene, CDR1 is DFQATT and CDR2 is SNEGSKA (reference sequence). CDR3 sequence reads: CSARLGRGGNEAFF. In nucleotides, the CDR3 is TGCAGTGCCAGGCTGGGCCGCGGAGGGAATGAAGCTTTCTTT.

This clonotype was seen ten or more times. The chain employs TRBV7-2 and TRBJ2-1; 12 bases map to TRBD2. Trimming cost V 5 bases and J 10 bases; bases outside gene matches: 9. From germline, CDR1 is SGHTA and CDR2 FQGNSA. The CDR3 spans 15 residues. The CDR3 loop is CASSETSGRLSEQFF. Written as DNA, the CDR3 is TGTGCCAGCAGCGAGACTAGCGGGAGATTGTCGGAGCAGTTCTTC.

The sample holds a few counts of this clonotype. The chain combines TRBV18 with TRBJ2-3; 13 bases agree with TRBD2. Unmatched junction bases numbered 8, after V lost 3 bases and J lost 8 bases. This CDR3 region has 16 residues. CDR1 KGHSH and CDR2 LQKENI come from the germline V gene. The CDR3 reads CASSPDGLAGDRTQYF. As DNA, the CDR3 is TGTGCCAGCTCACCCGACGGACTAGCGGGGGACCGTACGCAGTATTTT.

This clonotype was seen a handful of times. The chain joins TRBV12-3 or TRBV12-4 to TRBJ1-3, with 7 bases that match TRBD1. J gave up 2 bases and V 0 bases, and 1 base lay outside the gene matches. This CDR3 region has 15 residues. In DNA, the CDR3 is TGTGCCAGCAGTTTAGCCACAGGGGCTGGAAACACCATATATTTT. Its translation: CASSLATGAGNTIYF.

The chain couples TRBV5-1 to TRBJ2-3; D is possibly TRBD1 or TRBD2 (5 bases each). Germline V gives CDR1 SGHRS, CDR2 YFSETQ. The CDR3 runs to 14 residues. The V and J ends lost 6 bases and 3 bases respectively, with 14 bases between them. The chain's CDR3 is CASMERGRTDTQYF. CDR3 DNA: TGCGCCAGCATGGAGAGGGGTAGGACAGATACGCAGTATTTT.

This clonotype has only a few counts. The chain recombines TRBV6-1 with TRBJ2-5; 11 bases fit TRBD2. The germline CDR1 and CDR2 sequences are MNHNS and SASEGT. CDR3 length: 17 residues. The V segment lost 7 bases and the J segment 5 bases; nucleotides outside the gene matches: 15. This CDR3 reads CASTPSGSGRAWETQYF. For the CDR3, the DNA is TGTGCCAGCACCCCAAGCGGTAGCGGGAGGGCTTGGGAGACCCAGTACTTC.

This clonotype was seen ten or more times. The chain recombines TRBV6-2 or TRBV6-3 with TRBJ1-1, with D hard to call. The V gene's germline CDR1 is MNHEY and CDR2 SVGEGT. The length of the CDR3 is 11 residues. Trimming took off 1 base at V and 7 bases at J, with 4 bases between the two ends. The CDR3, as DNA: TGTGCCAGCAGTTACTTGGGTGAAGCTTTCTTT. It is translated as CASSYLGEAFF.

CDR3 protein: CAWSVSGSSLGEQYF. In DNA, the CDR3 is TGTGCCTGGAGTGTTAGCGGGAGCTCCCTGGGGGAGCAGTACTTC. The V and J genes are TRBV30 and TRBJ2-7, with 9 bases identical to TRBD2. Germline lookup yields CDR1 GTSNPN and CDR2 SVGIG (reference sequence). CDR3 size: 15 residues. Trimming at V came to 0 bases and at J to 7 bases, leaving 10 bases not matched to a gene. The full variable domain, completed using reference TRBV30 and TRBJ2-7, is SQTIHQWPATLVQPVGSPLSLECTVEGTSNPNLYWYRQAAGRGLQLLFYSVGIGQISSEVPQNLSASRPQDRQFILSSKKLLLSDSGFYLCAWSVSGSSLGEQYFGPGTRLTVT.

The chain uses TRBV20-1 and TRBJ2-1; the D gene is possibly TRBD1 (6 bases). Germline CDR1 and CDR2: DFQATT and SNEGSKA (reference sequence). With 5 bases removed from V and 10 bases from J, the gap between germline ends came to 18 bases. The CDR3 contains 13 residues. CDR3 nucleotide sequence: TGCAGTGCTGCCCGGGACACCAGGAGGGAGCAGTTCTTC. Amino acids: CSAARDTRREQFF.